The clone carrying this TCR beta chain showed up just a few times. Each CDR3 protein gets one entry after TCRdb re-called the RT-PCR reads with MiXCR. The sample consists of about half a million distinct CDR3 sequences, 25% of them appearing once. There are 14 residues in the CDR3. V lost 0 bases and J lost 4, with 12 bases in between. Germline CDR1 GTSNPN, CDR2 SVGIG (reference sequence). The sample belongs to a study of response to subunit inactivated influenza vaccine. This specimen was CD4+ T cells sorted from PBMCs, taken around 5 days after vaccination. The gene calls are TRBV30 and TRBJ2-5, with D hard to call. The receptor comes from a man over 45 who received an inactivated influenza vaccine. The chain's CDR3 is CAWSVGRVPETQYF. The CDR3 DNA follows: TGTGCCTGGAGTGTAGGTCGCGTTCCAGAGACCCAGTACTTC.